This T cell receptor beta chain comes out of a study of blood T cell repertoires in COVID-19. Looking at the study overall: The cDNA or gDNA used as material had been derived from T cells, B-cell-depleted T cells, or PBMCs.

Original processing notes: Estimated nucleated cell counts came from reference gene primer amplification. TCRdb keeps only in-frame clones here, not all; method: immunoSEQ multiplex PCR. For V, J and clone size, that table is used; D and trimming come from the DNA. The sample includes 150,000 to 200,000 clones, 90% of them seen just once. Germline values: CDR1 SQVTM, CDR2 ANQGSEA. V was clipped by 3 bases and J by 2 bases, with 7 bases between them. The CDR3 has 13 residues. Sequenced: peripheral blood. The rearrangement links TRBV29-1 to TRBJ2-2; D gene ambiguous. This TCR was recovered from a man in his fifties or sixties with acute or convalescent COVID-19. The CDR3 is CSVDERNTGELFF. The DNA of the CDR3 is TGCAGCGTTGATGAGCGCAACACCGGGGAGCTGTTTTTT.